This T cell receptor beta chain was captured in a study of identical twins. Study observations and caveats: Cord blood beta clonotypes that were abundant carried fewer insertions, and memory repertoires showed no such trend. Zero-insertion analyses might be partly confounded by invariant T cells like MAIT and iNKT.

TCRdb used MiXCR to reprocess the 5' RACE reads, holding one entry per CDR3 protein. The repertoire holds approximately 630,000 distinct CDR3 sequences, with just over 7% as singletons. The germline V and J ends were trimmed by 3 bases and 7 bases, with 6 bases remaining between them. Per germline, CDR1 SEHNR and CDR2 FQNEAQ (reference sequence). This CDR3 is 12 amino acids long. This clonotype has only a few counts. What it binds is unknown. The sample was also linked to a second study, of yellow fever vaccine responses in identical twins. This second report adds: Each twin's T cell response to the vaccine was reported to look partly convergent and partly personalized.

Input material: PBMCs. The TCR comes from a woman between 18 and 30 years old in good health. The chain uses TRBV7-9 and TRBJ1-4; D uncertain. The CDR3 sequence is CASSFWTEKLFF. As DNA, the CDR3 is TGTGCCAGCAGCTTTTGGACTGAAAAACTGTTTTTT.